This TCR beta chain was observed in a study of post-analysis software for immune sequencing data. The study's findings and limits: In patients, TRBV5-6, TRBV5-1 and TRBV20-1 belonged to 4 or 5 TRBV segments found more frequently than in controls.

Prepared libraries of TCR beta cDNA carried unique molecular identifiers. Each CDR3 protein is one row after TCRdb ran MiXCR on the PCR reads. The sample lists approximately 350,000 distinct CDR3 sequences, roughly 38% occurring once. This clonotype was seen only a few times. The antigen remains unidentified. The CDR3 runs to 14 residues. The V gene's germline CDR1 is SQVTM and CDR2 ANQGSEA. V gave up 1 base and J gave up 5 bases, with 14 bases separating them. This chain connects TRBV29-1 to TRBJ1-2; D ambiguous. The TCR was taken from a girl aged 5-17 years with multiple sclerosis. What was sequenced was blood. In DNA form, the CDR3 reads TGCAGCGTTGAAGGGAGCCGGGGTGGGTATGGCTACACCTTC. It yields the protein CSVEGSRGGYGYTF.